This T cell receptor beta chain was retrieved from a study of cytomegalovirus exposure and HLA in healthy donors (dated by TCRdb to 2015 to 2018). In terms of the full investigation: An earlier analysis of 587 of the donors reported under 300 Gb of sequence data and 117 million unique TCR beta sequences obtained from approximately 180 million T cells. Typing coverage differed by locus: A, B, C, DRB1 and DQB1 were typed in roughly 629-630 donors, DQA1 in 522, DPA1 in around 600, and DPB1 in 400 to 480. A later analysis re-examined previously published TCR beta repertoires from about 670 donors and added high-resolution HLA genotyping to investigate patterns of TCR occurrence. Of the roughly 400 genotyped donors, 65% to 90% were placed in the genetic ancestry cluster associated with self-reported Caucasian donors. Approximately 310 gigabases of sequencing data and tens of millions of unique TCR sequences made up an early release that covered under 750 HLA-typed donors. Every repertoire in the discovery cohort had been generated on one and the same sequencing platform. Because of strong linkage in the cohort, roughly five DR-DQ haplotypes were treated as single units for association and clustering. The study profiled the T cell repertoires of hundreds of subjects by immunosequencing and related them to cytomegalovirus serostatus. Class I and class II HLA loci were covered by the typing at four-digit resolution. Alongside the repertoire data, information on donor age, sex, ethnicity and CMV serostatus was compiled. High-throughput TCR immunosequencing, statistical association of individual TCRs with disease status, and machine learning were combined to predict cytomegalovirus infection status. Genome-wide SNP genotypes for about 60% of the roughly 670 donors were used in a later genetic analysis, which treated that subset as a discovery cohort. The aim of the study was to test whether cataloging public T cell receptors could identify signatures of past pathogen exposure. In an earlier analysis of 500 to 650 of the donors, high-throughput TCR beta sequencing was used to judge whether each TCR beta V gene segment behaved as functional or pseudogenic. Among 300 to 500 genotyped donors of the cohort, an average of approximately 220,000 unique TCR beta nucleotide sequences was sequenced per donor, of which roughly 18% were non-productive. Rather than drawing on any new phenotypic data, the later analysis identified candidate immune exposures from TCR beta sequences and the way those sequences occurred across donors. Besides the first cohort of approximately 710 subjects, a separate validation cohort made up of over 100 different subjects was used.

CDR1 LGHNA and CDR2 YSLEER are derived from the germline V gene. The CDR3 runs 14 amino acids, cysteine and phenylalanine included. Solely the CDR3 DNA is kept, with 42 bases framed from the first base. V and J are truncated by 3 bases and 5 bases respectively, leaving an intervening sequence of 12 bases. Library preparation employed the immunoSEQ multiplex PCR assay. For the multiplex PCR, a mixture combining 60 forward primers for TCR Vbeta segments and 13 reverse primers for TCR Jbeta segments was used. The CDR3 region of rearranged TCR beta genes was amplified from genomic DNA with a multiplex PCR assay. On the Illumina HiSeq System, the amplified TCR beta libraries were sequenced as 87-base-pair reads. As for the authors' bioinformatics: In a later analysis, some 80 million unique TCR beta chains were counted across the roughly 670 repertoires, and roughly 11 million of these chains were shared by at least two donors. Raw reads were error-corrected and collapsed into unique sequences by a nearest-neighbor algorithm in which closely related sequences were merged to remove PCR and sequencing errors. V, D and J gene segments were assigned by aligning CDR3 sequences to IMGT reference sequences. Each retained sequence needed at least a six-nucleotide match to both a V gene segment and a J gene segment. Rearrangements were called productive when the CDR3 lacked stop codons and stayed in frame with V and J; all others were non-productive. Following IMGT convention, CDR3 was defined as the stretch from the second conserved V-encoded cysteine to the conserved J-encoded phenylalanine. In an earlier analysis of 550 to 650 of the donors, sequences lacking an unambiguous match to a single V gene segment were excluded. In an earlier analysis of 450 to 700 of the donors, V segments were called functional above 56.7% productive rearrangements and were called segregating when the between-donor standard deviation exceeded 5%. A statistical classification framework was built to diagnose cytomegalovirus status from the catalog of TCR beta chain sequences. V and J gene assignment, in a later analysis, came from comparing TCR nucleotide sequences with IMGT/GENE-DB human TR gene sequences. A later analysis assigned CDR3 sequences and most-parsimonious VDJ recombination scenarios with the TCRdist pipeline. In a later analysis, every TCR beta chain was defined by the combination of its CDR3 amino acid sequence and its V-gene family, and reads without a unique V-gene family were dropped. To address suspected cross-contamination and a sequencing artifact, a later analysis removed 592 highly shared, low-generation-probability nucleotide sequences. In a later analysis, a clonal expansion index for each public chain was calculated from normalized within-repertoire ranks of inferred template counts. A later analysis computed generation probabilities with a VDJ recombination model fitted to out-of-frame rearrangements, and checked the results against IGoR. In a later analysis, hypergeometric tests were used to score TCR-TCR, TCR-HLA and TCR-CMV co-occurrence, with a repertoire-size bias correction applied to TCR pairs. False discovery rates were estimated in a later analysis by permuting HLA or CMV assignments 20 times. In a later analysis, co-occurring TCRs were grouped using DBSCAN, and TCRdist sequence similarity was added for clustering within HLA-allele-positive subsets. For co-occurrence clustering, repertoires with fewer than 30,000 or more than 120,000 public chains were excluded, along with about five repertoires with anomalous nucleotide sharing. The source is immuneACCESS, and TCRdb retained only in-frame sequences with V and J called. Part of the clones is not carried over; for the studies checked, unresolved V genes explain less than half of this, and the remainder is unexplained. That table furnishes V, J and clone size, whereas the DNA furnished D and trimming. The sample contains around 170,000 clones, 82% of them found a single time. Roughly 1.4% of the sample lies in the top ten.

About this clone itself: Its antigen remains undetermined. Base qualities are missing; no much larger clone stands one base away.

The cohort comprised some 680 healthy bone marrow donors. At the time of sampling, all cohort members were nominally healthy, though unrecorded immune exposures were likely present. The donor tested CMV seronegative and was one of the 352 seronegative cohort members. Every donor gave a peripheral blood sample, and the peripheral blood mononuclear cells from that sample were used for TCR beta sequencing. The Qiagen DNeasy Blood Extraction Kit was used to extract genomic DNA from the blood cell samples. Overall study outcomes, separate from this receptor: V-gene and J-gene trimming of TCR beta chains was associated with a missense DCLRE1C variant in a later genetic analysis, and the association was replicated in an independent cohort. The authors suggested that the approach could potentially be generalized to other disease states and immunological phenotypes. A later genetic analysis reported fewer N-insertions in productive TCRs among donors in an Asian-associated ancestry cluster than the roughly 690-donor mean. According to a later analysis, parvovirus B19, influenza, CMV and Epstein-Barr virus appeared linked to several top co-occurrence clusters. The classifier was reported to diagnose cytomegalovirus status with high specificity and sensitivity in both the original and validation cohorts. Immune exposure information for the cohort was limited to CMV serostatus. In vitro tests confirmed that three of the cytomegalovirus-associated TCR beta chains recognize cytomegalovirus antigens. A further reported finding was that TCR beta sequences accurately predicted the HLA-A and HLA-B alleles for most subjects in the first cohort. Because counts were too low, under 20 rarely observed V segments, including chromosome 9 orphons, were left out of the earlier analysis of a few hundred of the donors. In a later analysis, some 17,000 TCR beta sequences were associated with specific HLA alleles at a false discovery rate of 0.05. Some IMGT-functional V segments, including TRBV6-2 and TRBV6-3, could not be told apart with the 87-base-pair reads, so those segments were excluded. The cohort was sequenced for TCR beta chains only, and without alpha or paired-chain data the features that could be detected were limited. In a later analysis, the rate of TCR association differed among HLA loci, with DRB1 alleles having the most associated TCRs and HLA-C alleles having the fewest. A later analysis found that most CMV-associated TCR beta chains appeared HLA-restricted, with HLA associations seemingly driven largely by CMV exposure. Because HLA typing was missing for some donors at each locus, association tests included only the typed subset. The study listed 150 to 200 TCR beta chains as associated with cytomegalovirus. When HLA alleles, especially DR and DQ, strongly co-occurred, TCR associations were difficult to assign to individual alleles. A cluster of highly shared sequence variants was judged likely to represent a technical artifact of the sequencing pipeline. Linkage disequilibrium might explain the correlated functional status among segregating V segments, but an unknown experimental factor could not be excluded. In an earlier analysis of approximately 590 of the donors, most TCR beta V segments were observed in productive rearrangements about 87% or about 30% of the time, broadly matching IMGT annotations. While some public TCRs were present in many individuals, most TCR sequences turned up only very rarely across donors. Compared with equally common non-associated chains, HLA-associated TCR beta chains in a later analysis were more clonally expanded and had lower generation probabilities. Presence/absence analyses assumed roughly uniform sequencing depth across donors, an assumption that may not hold.

The chain is made from TRBV4-3 and TRBJ2-3, with TRBD2 as a weak D call on 6 bases. The sequenced sample consisted of PBMCs. The TCR sequence derives from a man between 40 and 49 years old in good health and CMV-seronegative. The DNA reads TGCGCCAGCAGCCATCAGACGGGGGAAGATACGCAGTATTTT. This gives the protein CASSHQTGEDTQYF.